This record looks at one T cell receptor beta chain sequence and its context. This record belongs to a study of blood T cell repertoires in COVID-19. Across the study: The United States, Italy and Spain supplied acute and convalescent COVID-19 samples. T cells, B-cell-depleted T cells, or PBMCs supplied cDNA or gDNA.

In germline, CDR1 is MDHEN, CDR2 SYDVKM. The V segment lost 8 bases and the J segment 1 base; nucleotides outside the gene matches: 8. This CDR3 comprises 15 residues. The participants were between about 18 and 95 years old and came from about two dozen US areas. Per the original data handling: Reference gene primer amplification gave nucleated cell count estimates. The assay was immunoSEQ multiplex PCR, and TCRdb's table has in-frame clones only and misses some. V and J calls and clone size are given by that table; D and trimming were obtained from the DNA. The data show hundreds of thousands of clones, with 70% to 90% seen just once and over 0.95% held by the top ten.

This sequence originates from a man aged 25-45 years who had recovered from COVID-19. What was sequenced was PBMCs or T cells enriched from blood (not recorded which). The rearrangement joins TRBV28 to TRBJ2-7; 10 nucleotides line up with TRBD2. The CDR3 DNA reads as TGTGCCAGCCGTCCCTCTAGCGGGAGATCCTACGAGCAGTACTTC. Translated, it gives CASRPSSGRSYEQYF.